This is a list of T cell receptor beta chains from one sample in a study of blood T cells in healthy people across ages. TCRdb re-called the 5' RACE reads through MiXCR, storing one row per CDR3 protein. The table records hundreds of thousands of distinct CDR3 sequences, 45% to 70% of them present only once. Sequencing was carried out using blood. The origin of the receptors is a man aged 35-49 years in good health. Each CDR3 is given with its conserved first and last residue. D genes are given only for firm matches. For some rows the clone size is stated as once, few or many, or as a class when expanded; others skip it.

J: TRBJ2-2; D: NA; length: 16; V: TRBV20-1; size: NA; CDR3: CSVRGPPEKYHGELFF; DNA: TGCAGTGTTAGAGGCCCGCCAGAGAAATATCACGGGGAGCTGTTTTTT
J: TRBJ2-7; D: NA; length: 13; V: TRBV3-1; size: NA; CDR3: CASSPSPQGEQYF; DNA: TGTGCCAGCAGCCCCTCGCCCCAGGGCGAGCAGTACTTC
J: TRBJ1-2; D: TRBD1; length: 15; V: TRBV27; size: NA; CDR3: CASSSSQGALQGYTF; DNA: TGTGCCAGCAGTTCCTCTCAGGGGGCGCTTCAAGGCTACACCTTC
J: TRBJ1-5; D: NA; length: 14; V: TRBV29-1; size: NA; CDR3: CSVDAQGPGQPQHF; DNA: TGCAGCGTTGATGCTCAGGGTCCGGGCCAGCCCCAGCATTTT
J: TRBJ1-5; D: NA; length: 18; V: TRBV7-9; size: NA; CDR3: CASSSTRGGGLDNQPQHF; DNA: TGTGCCAGCAGCTCCACCCGTGGGGGAGGGTTGGACAATCAGCCCCAGCATTTT
J: TRBJ1-2; D: NA; length: 14; V: TRBV2; size: NA; CDR3: CASSEGRLDTGYTF; DNA: TGTGCCAGCAGTGAGGGGCGTTTGGATACTGGCTACACCTTC
J: TRBJ1-2; D: NA; length: 17; V: TRBV20-1; size: NA; CDR3: CSFKTGGAWGAGYGYTF; DNA: TGCAGCTTCAAGACCGGGGGAGCTTGGGGGGCCGGCTATGGCTACACCTTC
J: TRBJ2-3; D: NA; length: 16; V: TRBV13; size: NA; CDR3: CASSLGRAGPTDTQYF; DNA: TGTGCCAGCAGCTTAGGGCGGGCGGGACCCACAGATACGCAGTATTTT
J: TRBJ2-5; D: NA; length: 19; V: TRBV6-2/TRBV6-3; size: few; CDR3: CASSAAYTLVIANQETQYF; DNA: TGTGCCAGCAGTGCGGCCTACACCTTGGTGATAGCGAACCAAGAGACCCAGTACTTC
J: TRBJ2-1; D: NA; length: 19; V: TRBV4-1; size: NA; CDR3: CASSQSRDPDWRTYNEQFF; DNA: TGCGCCAGCAGCCAAAGTAGAGATCCGGACTGGCGGACGTACAATGAGCAGTTCTTC
J: TRBJ2-7; D: NA; length: 13; V: TRBV5-1; size: few; CDR3: CATSPGLVYEQYF; DNA: TGCGCCACCTCACCGGGACTTGTCTACGAGCAGTACTTC
J: TRBJ1-2; D: NA; length: 16; V: TRBV6-2/TRBV6-3; size: many; CDR3: CASSYTSPVDWYGYTF; DNA: TGTGCCAGCAGTTACACAAGCCCCGTCGACTGGTATGGCTACACCTTC
J: TRBJ1-2; D: TRBD1; length: 15; V: TRBV11-2; size: NA; CDR3: CASSRSGQGNYGYTF; DNA: TGTGCCAGCAGCCGATCGGGACAGGGAAACTATGGCTACACCTTC
J: TRBJ1-4; D: NA; length: 14; V: TRBV6-6; size: once; CDR3: CASKIGTQRGELFF; DNA: TGTGCCAGCAAAATCGGGACGCAGAGGGGTGAACTGTTTTTT
J: TRBJ2-7; D: TRBD2; length: 16; V: TRBV14; size: NA; CDR3: CASSRGAGLAVYEQYF; DNA: TGTGCCAGCAGCCGTGGGGCGGGACTAGCGGTCTACGAGCAGTACTTC
J: TRBJ2-6; D: NA; length: 19; V: TRBV3-1; size: many; CDR3: CASSQEGLWGAAGANVLTF; DNA: TGTGCCAGCAGCCAAGAGGGCCTATGGGGGGCAGCTGGGGCCAACGTCCTGACTTTC
J: TRBJ1-5; D: NA; length: 17; V: TRBV6-2/TRBV6-3; size: NA; CDR3: CASSIFFGEEANQPQHF; DNA: TGTGCCAGCAGTATTTTCTTTGGCGAGGAAGCCAATCAGCCCCAGCATTTT
J: TRBJ2-1; D: TRBD2; length: 15; V: TRBV7-3; size: NA; CDR3: CASSFPLAGTDEQFF; DNA: TGTGCCAGCAGCTTCCCTCTAGCGGGTACTGATGAGCAGTTCTTC
J: TRBJ1-2; D: NA; length: 15; V: TRBV7-9; size: NA; CDR3: CASSHGTHPSPGYTF; DNA: TGTGCCAGCAGCCACGGGACGCATCCTTCCCCTGGCTACACCTTC
J: TRBJ1-2; D: TRBD1; length: 14; V: TRBV29-1; size: few; CDR3: CSVERGQGTGGYTF; DNA: TGCAGCGTTGAGCGGGGACAGGGGACGGGAGGCTACACCTTC
J: TRBJ2-5; D: NA; length: 13; V: TRBV18; size: NA; CDR3: CASSPVQGRTQYF; DNA: TGTGCCAGCTCACCGGTACAGGGTAGGACCCAGTACTTC
J: TRBJ2-1; D: NA; length: 17; V: TRBV6-2/TRBV6-3; size: few; CDR3: CASSHRGGRATWNEQFF; DNA: TGTGCCAGCAGCCACAGGGGGGGGAGGGCAACATGGAATGAGCAGTTCTTC
J: TRBJ1-2; D: NA; length: 17; V: TRBV20-1; size: NA; CDR3: CSARGPVGVWSVYGYTF; DNA: TGCAGTGCTAGAGGCCCCGTAGGGGTTTGGTCGGTCTATGGCTACACCTTC
J: TRBJ2-1; D: NA; length: 16; V: TRBV6-6; size: NA; CDR3: CASSSTGASGTNEQFF; DNA: TGTGCCAGCAGCTCCACGGGGGCCTCGGGCACCAATGAGCAGTTCTTC
J: TRBJ2-1; D: NA; length: 17; V: TRBV28; size: NA; CDR3: CASSSRMVPVSLDEQFF; DNA: TGTGCCAGCAGTTCCCGGATGGTCCCCGTGTCCTTGGATGAGCAGTTCTTC
J: TRBJ1-1; D: NA; length: 11; V: TRBV29-1; size: NA; CDR3: CSVGRVTEAFF; DNA: TGCAGCGTTGGACGGGTAACTGAAGCTTTCTTT
J: TRBJ2-7; D: TRBD2; length: 17; V: TRBV15; size: NA; CDR3: CATSTRGQAGGLYEQYF; DNA: TGTGCCACCAGCACGCGGGGTCAAGCGGGAGGTCTCTACGAGCAGTACTTC
J: TRBJ2-1; D: TRBD1; length: 14; V: TRBV28; size: NA; CDR3: CASSLKDRGDEQFF; DNA: TGTGCCAGCAGCCTCAAGGACAGGGGCGATGAGCAGTTCTTC
J: TRBJ2-1; D: NA; length: 14; V: TRBV14; size: NA; CDR3: CASSQEDRYNEQFF; DNA: TGTGCCAGCAGCCAAGAAGACAGGTACAATGAGCAGTTCTTC
J: TRBJ2-7; D: NA; length: 11; V: TRBV20-1; size: NA; CDR3: CSARRTSEQYF; DNA: TGCAGTGCTAGAAGGACGTCCGAGCAGTACTTC
J: TRBJ2-1; D: NA; length: 13; V: TRBV25-1; size: NA; CDR3: CASMDSPCNEQFF; DNA: TGTGCCAGCATGGACAGCCCTTGCAATGAGCAGTTCTTC
J: TRBJ1-2; D: NA; length: 12; V: TRBV7-9; size: few; CDR3: CASSLVSYGYTF; DNA: TGTGCCAGCAGCTTAGTCTCTTATGGCTACACCTTC
J: TRBJ1-2; D: TRBD1; length: 15; V: TRBV20-1; size: NA; CDR3: CSATPPVDRGYGYTF; DNA: TGCAGTGCTACCCCGCCCGTTGACAGGGGCTATGGCTACACCTTC
J: TRBJ2-5; D: NA; length: 13; V: TRBV19; size: NA; CDR3: CASSSDKDGEQYF; DNA: TGTGCCAGTAGTTCCGATAAAGACGGTGAGCAGTACTTC
J: TRBJ2-5; D: NA; length: 14; V: TRBV29-1; size: NA; CDR3: CSIKTGLGIETQYF; DNA: TGCAGCATCAAGACTGGCCTGGGCATAGAGACCCAGTACTTC
J: TRBJ1-5; D: NA; length: 15; V: TRBV7-2; size: NA; CDR3: CASSLNTGRNQPQHF; DNA: TGTGCCAGCAGCTTAAACACCGGTAGGAATCAGCCCCAGCATTTT
J: TRBJ1-5; D: NA; length: 15; V: TRBV12-3/TRBV12-4; size: NA; CDR3: CASSLGQGYNQPQHF; DNA: TGTGCCAGCAGTTTAGGTCAGGGGTACAATCAGCCCCAGCATTTT
J: TRBJ2-5; D: TRBD2; length: 15; V: TRBV3-1; size: NA; CDR3: CAGSHALAGEETQYF; DNA: TGTGCCGGCAGCCACGCCCTAGCGGGGGAAGAGACCCAGTACTTC
J: TRBJ1-1; D: TRBD1; length: 14; V: TRBV20-1; size: NA; CDR3: CSARSGQGVTEAFF; DNA: TGCAGTGCTAGATCAGGACAGGGAGTCACTGAAGCTTTCTTT
J: TRBJ2-1; D: NA; length: 15; V: TRBV27; size: NA; CDR3: CASSFLAQGTSEQFF; DNA: NA
J: TRBJ1-5; D: NA; length: 15; V: TRBV3-1; size: NA; CDR3: CASSQGTPFNQPQHF; DNA: TGTGCCAGCAGCCAAGGGACACCATTCAATCAGCCCCAGCATTTT
J: TRBJ2-7; D: NA; length: 9; V: TRBV5-1; size: NA; CDR3: CASRVGQYF; DNA: TGCGCCAGCAGGGTCGGGCAGTACTTC
J: TRBJ1-1; D: NA; length: 14; V: TRBV7-9; size: NA; CDR3: CASSLAGNSIEAFF; DNA: TGTGCCAGCAGCTTAGCGGGAAATAGTATTGAAGCTTTCTTT
J: TRBJ1-4; D: TRBD1; length: 11; V: TRBV29-1; size: NA; CDR3: CSVGTGEKLFF; DNA: TGCAGCGTCGGGACAGGGGAAAAACTGTTTTTT
J: TRBJ1-1; D: NA; length: 14; V: TRBV27; size: NA; CDR3: CASSLSKRNTEAFF; DNA: TGTGCCAGCAGTTTATCGAAACGGAACACTGAAGCTTTCTTT
J: TRBJ1-6; D: TRBD1; length: 16; V: TRBV5-1; size: NA; CDR3: CASSKEGAISNSPLHF; DNA: TGCGCCAGCAGCAAAGAGGGGGCCATATCCAATTCACCCCTCCACTTT
J: TRBJ2-1; D: NA; length: 15; V: TRBV5-1; size: NA; CDR3: CASSPSPDHYNEQFF; DNA: TGCGCCAGCAGCCCCTCCCCGGACCACTACAATGAGCAGTTCTTC
J: TRBJ2-3; D: TRBD1; length: 15; V: TRBV20-1; size: NA; CDR3: CSAEGVGQGEDTQYF; DNA: TGCAGTGCCGAGGGTGTGGGACAGGGTGAAGATACGCAGTATTTT
J: TRBJ2-6; D: NA; length: 17; V: TRBV29-1; size: few; CDR3: CSVWIQDRVSGANVLTF; DNA: TGCAGCGTTTGGATTCAGGACAGAGTCTCTGGGGCCAACGTCCTGACTTTC
J: TRBJ1-4; D: NA; length: 12; V: TRBV7-2; size: few; CDR3: CASSQGTEKLFF; DNA: TGTGCCAGCAGCCAGGGAACAGAAAAACTGTTTTTT
J: TRBJ1-2; D: TRBD1; length: 17; V: TRBV4-1; size: NA; CDR3: CASSQVGSVQGNHGYTF; DNA: TGCGCCAGCAGCCAAGTGGGATCGGTACAGGGGAATCATGGCTACACCTTC
J: TRBJ2-7; D: NA; length: 15; V: TRBV21-1; size: NA; CDR3: CASSNEGRGFYEQYF; DNA: TGTGCCAGCAGCAATGAAGGCAGGGGGTTTTACGAGCAGTACTTC
J: TRBJ2-7; D: NA; length: 15; V: TRBV2; size: NA; CDR3: CASSEGWAGTYEQYF; DNA: TGTGCCAGCAGTGAAGGTTGGGCAGGGACCTACGAGCAGTACTTC
J: TRBJ2-5; D: TRBD2; length: 14; V: TRBV29-1; size: NA; CDR3: CTSSPSGGSVTQYF; DNA: TGCACCTCCAGTCCCAGCGGGGGTAGTGTGACCCAGTACTTC
J: TRBJ1-2; D: NA; length: 12; V: TRBV3-1; size: once; CDR3: CASSPRPGGYTF; DNA: TGTGCCAGCAGCCCAAGACCGGGGGGCTACACCTTC
J: TRBJ2-7; D: NA; length: 17; V: TRBV5-1; size: few; CDR3: CASSLEVGSLTSYEQYF; DNA: TGCGCCAGCAGCTTGGAAGTCGGGAGCCTCACTTCCTACGAGCAGTACTTC